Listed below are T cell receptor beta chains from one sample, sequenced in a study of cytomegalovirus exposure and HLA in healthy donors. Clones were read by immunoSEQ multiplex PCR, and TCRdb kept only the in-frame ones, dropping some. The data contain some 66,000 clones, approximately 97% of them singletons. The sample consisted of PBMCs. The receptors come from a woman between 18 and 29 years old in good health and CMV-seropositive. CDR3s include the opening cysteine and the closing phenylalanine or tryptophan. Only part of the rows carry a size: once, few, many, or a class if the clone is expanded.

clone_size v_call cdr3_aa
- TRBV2 CASSRAGETQYF
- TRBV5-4 CASSFLAGGLGEQYF
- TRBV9 CASSVEGQGRDTQYF
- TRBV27 CASSPRQATNEKLFF
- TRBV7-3 CASSSPGQPGGGEQYF
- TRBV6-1 CASSVETGQNYGYTF
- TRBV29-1 CSVVRDRGLLAEAFF
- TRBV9 CASSGGVQGPHSTDTQYF
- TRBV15 CATSRGSGSAGSYEQYF
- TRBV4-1 CASSLYPPGLSSYEQYF
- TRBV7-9 CASLSGPSPEQYF
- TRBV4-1 CASSSPDGTFNEKLFF
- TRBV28 CASSFFSGRAQETQYF
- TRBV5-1 CASSGLAGNNEQFF
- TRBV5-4 CASSLDGRGAKNIQYF
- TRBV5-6 CASSPGQGVKTQYF
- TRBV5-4 CASSPGHRTGFLEAFF
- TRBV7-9 CASSLAGPGNAYEQYF
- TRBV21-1 CARASLVRDYGYTF
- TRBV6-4 CASSLLAGRTGELFF
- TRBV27 CASSRGAGGNYEQYF
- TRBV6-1 CASSPRQGDEKLFF
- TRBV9 CASSGGLAGGGEQFF
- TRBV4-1 CASSRSGVGQPQHF
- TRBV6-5 CASSYGGRYEQFF
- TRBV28 CASSLSGGVRPQHF
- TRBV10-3 CAISGTGGRGNQPQHF
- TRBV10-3 CAISESKIAGLDYEQYF
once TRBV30 CASQETPYRANVLTF
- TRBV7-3 CASSLTMREGDTQYF
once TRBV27 CASSLEGTGPYEQYF
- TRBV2 CASSGTGVIGTGELFF
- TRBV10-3 CAISESQGDTQYF
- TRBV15 CATSSREAQETQYF
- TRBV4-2 CASSPTLAVRWGTGELFF
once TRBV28 CASSKTGPYNEQFF
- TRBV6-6 CASSLSSDTQYF
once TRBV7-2 CASSPSPGLAGGEQYF
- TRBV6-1 CASSGDRGINEQFF
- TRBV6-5 CASSYSREGKNIQYF
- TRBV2 CASSSDRGAYEQYF
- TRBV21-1 CASSKILGQREVWETQYF
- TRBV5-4 CASSPDSYDTEAFF
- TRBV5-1 CASSLDDRGQNQPQHF
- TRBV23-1 CASSRPHCLGRHSGNTIYF
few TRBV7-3 CASSFRQNTEAFF
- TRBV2 CASKSWTGLEQYF
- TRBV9 CASSTRPGGTEAFF
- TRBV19 CASSPSGRAYEQYF
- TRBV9 CASSVDISGRDTQYF
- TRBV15 CATSRAWTSGRAGETQYF
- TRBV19 CASSSKGGLAGVETQYF
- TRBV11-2 CASSLAGYAEKLFF
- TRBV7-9 CASSLGGLAGGTQNEQFF
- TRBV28 CASSPGTARTDTQYF
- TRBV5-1 CASSFGLAGGENIQYF
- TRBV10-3 CAISESGTNNQPQHF
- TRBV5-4 CASSLDRSGTGKETQYF
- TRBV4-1 CASSQERGWNEQFF
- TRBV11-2 CASSLSSGNSYNEQFF